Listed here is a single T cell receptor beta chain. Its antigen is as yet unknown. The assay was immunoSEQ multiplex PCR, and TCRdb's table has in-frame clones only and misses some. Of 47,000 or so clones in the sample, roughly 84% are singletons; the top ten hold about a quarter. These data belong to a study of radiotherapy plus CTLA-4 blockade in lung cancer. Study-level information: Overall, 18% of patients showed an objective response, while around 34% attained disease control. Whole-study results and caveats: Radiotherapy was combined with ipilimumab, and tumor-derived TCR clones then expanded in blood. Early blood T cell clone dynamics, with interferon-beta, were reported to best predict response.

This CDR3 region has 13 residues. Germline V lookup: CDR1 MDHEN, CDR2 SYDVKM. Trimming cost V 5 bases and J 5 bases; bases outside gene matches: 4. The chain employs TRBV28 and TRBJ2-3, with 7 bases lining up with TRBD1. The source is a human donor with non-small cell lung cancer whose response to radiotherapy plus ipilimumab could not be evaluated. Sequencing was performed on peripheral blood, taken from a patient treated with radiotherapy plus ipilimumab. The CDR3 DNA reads TGTGCCAGCAGTCTTTCAGGGGGAGATACGCAGTATTTT. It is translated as CASSLSGGDTQYF.